A selection of T cell receptor beta chains follows, all from one sample in a study of blood T cell repertoires in COVID-19. Repertoires were generated with immunoSEQ multiplex PCR, while TCRdb's copy carries only in-frame clones and drops some. Of roughly 200,000 clones in the sample, about 90% were seen once. The sample comprised peripheral blood. The receptors originated from a man aged 50 or older with acute or convalescent COVID-19. Both conserved end residues are part of each CDR3. D genes are given only for firm matches. Size values are once, few and many counts, or a class for expanded clones, and some rows have none.

clone_size j_call v_call d_call cdr3_nt cdr3_aa
NA TRBJ1-3 TRBV7-7 NA TGTGCTAGCAGCTTAGGCCGAAGCCCCAGAAACACCATATATTTT CASSLGRSPRNTIYF
NA TRBJ2-7 TRBV3-1/TRBV3-2 TRBD2 TGTGCCAGCCAACAAACGGGGGGGGGATTACTCTACGAGCAGTACTTC CASQQTGGGLLYEQYF
NA TRBJ2-2 TRBV2 NA TGTGCCAGCAGGGCGGAACACACCGGGGAGCTGTTTTTT CASRAEHTGELFF
NA TRBJ2-1 TRBV7-6 TRBD1 TGTGCCAGCAGCTCGGGGACAGAATACAATGAGCAGTTCTTC CASSSGTEYNEQFF
NA TRBJ1-3 TRBV4-1 NA TGCGCCAGCAGCCAAGTCTCCTCTGGAAACACCATATATTTT CASSQVSSGNTIYF
NA TRBJ1-6 TRBV19 NA TGTGCCAGTCGACAGGCGGTGTGGTCACCCCTCCACTTT CASRQAVWSPLHF
NA TRBJ2-3 TRBV19 TRBD1 TGTGCCAGTAGTACTCCGGGACAGGGGGCAGATACGCAGTATTTT CASSTPGQGADTQYF
NA TRBJ2-3 TRBV30 TRBD2 TGTGCCCTCACGCTACTAGCGGGAGGGGATACGCAGTATTTT CALTLLAGGDTQYF
NA TRBJ2-1 TRBV9 TRBD2 TGTGCCAGCAGCGTAGCTGGGGGCGGGGGGCCTTTGGGGCAGTTCTTC CASSVAGGGGPLGQFF
NA TRBJ2-7 TRBV2 TRBD2 TGTGCCAGCACATCCGGCGGGGGTGACTACGAGCAGTACTTC CASTSGGGDYEQYF
NA TRBJ2-3 TRBV18 TRBD1 TGTGCCAGCTCACCCCAGGGGGCGCCCACAGATACGCAGTATTTT CASSPQGAPTDTQYF
NA TRBJ1-5 TRBV19 TRBD1 TGTGCCAGTAGTACAAACCGGGACAGGAATCAGCCCCAGCATTTT CASSTNRDRNQPQHF
NA TRBJ2-1 TRBV4-2 TRBD2 TGTGCCAGCAGCCAAGTAACCCTAGCGGGGGGAAGTGCAAATGAGCAGTTCTTC CASSQVTLAGGSANEQFF
few TRBJ1-6 TRBV4-2 NA TGTGCCAGCAGCCAAGTAGGGCAGGGAGGGGATTCACCCCTCCACTTT CASSQVGQGGDSPLHF
NA TRBJ2-3 TRBV7-2 NA TGTGCCAGCAGCTTAGCCGCCCAGGGAACAGATACGCAGTATTTT CASSLAAQGTDTQYF
NA TRBJ2-1 TRBV7-9 TRBD2 TGTGCCAGCAGCCGAGCGGGAGGAGGGGAGCAGTTCTTC CASSRAGGGEQFF
NA TRBJ2-1 TRBV6-5 NA TGTGCCAGCAGTTCCGGACTACCCCCCGATGAGCAGTTCTTC CASSSGLPPDEQFF
NA TRBJ2-1 TRBV7-7 NA TGTGCTAGCAGCTTACGGGATACAGGGTTCGATGAGCAGTTCTTC CASSLRDTGFDEQFF
NA TRBJ2-1 TRBV2 TRBD2 TGTGCCAGCAGTGCGGGTCGGTCTAGCGGTTTCAATGAGCAGTTCTTC CASSAGRSSGFNEQFF
NA TRBJ1-1 TRBV3-1/TRBV3-2 NA TGTGCCAGCAGCTATTACCTACAGGGCGTCACTGAAGCTTTCTTT CASSYYLQGVTEAFF
NA TRBJ2-7 TRBV2 NA TGTGCCAGCACGGGGAGCTCCTACGAGCAGTACTTC CASTGSSYEQYF
once TRBJ1-2 TRBV13 TRBD1 TGTGCCAGCAGCTTACAGGGGGACTATGGCTACACCTTC CASSLQGDYGYTF
NA TRBJ2-3 TRBV6-2/TRBV6-3 TRBD1 TGTGCCAGCAGTTTCCCGGGACAGGGCTCAGATACGCAGTATTTT CASSFPGQGSDTQYF
NA TRBJ2-1 TRBV4-3 TRBD2 TGCGCCAGCAGCACCGGACTAGCGGGGAATGAGCAGTTCTTC CASSTGLAGNEQFF
NA TRBJ1-6 TRBV11-2 NA TGTGCCAGCAGCAACAGTGAATATAATTCACCCCTCCACTTT CASSNSEYNSPLHF
NA TRBJ2-1 TRBV11-2 NA TGTGCCAGCAGCTTAATGGGGCAGAACAATGAGCAGTTCTTC CASSLMGQNNEQFF
NA TRBJ2-2 TRBV14 TRBD2 TGTGCCAGCAGCCAAGATCAAGCGGGAGGGGTTGCCGGGGAGCTGTTTTTT CASSQDQAGGVAGELFF
NA TRBJ2-7 TRBV18 NA TGTGCCAGCTCACCACCAGCGCCAAGGTCCTACGAGCAGTACTTC CASSPPAPRSYEQYF
NA TRBJ1-6 TRBV11-2 NA TGTGCCAGCAGCTTTCGGGGTACTAACAATTCACCCCTCCACTTT CASSFRGTNNSPLHF
NA TRBJ2-3 TRBV3-1/TRBV3-2 NA TGTGCCAGCAGCCGACCCAGGGGAGGGGAAGCAGATACGCAGTATTTT CASSRPRGGEADTQYF
NA TRBJ2-1 TRBV9 TRBD2 TGTGCCAGCAGCGTAGGAACTAGGGCTAGCGGGAGGGGTATCTCCTACAATGAGCAGTTCTTC CASSVGTRASGRGISYNEQFF
NA TRBJ2-7 TRBV29-1 TRBD1 TGCAGCATAGGACAGGGGACCCACGAGCAGTACTTC CSIGQGTHEQYF
NA TRBJ2-1 TRBV5-1 TRBD2 TGCGCCAGCAGCTTGGCGACTAGCGGGACCCGGGGGGACAATGAGCAGTTCTTC CASSLATSGTRGDNEQFF
once TRBJ1-4 TRBV5-4 TRBD1 TGTGCCAGCAGCCGGACAGGGGGCCGGGAAAAACTGTTTTTT CASSRTGGREKLFF
NA TRBJ1-5 TRBV5-1 TRBD1 TGCGCCAGCAGACCCGGGACAGGAATTCATCAGCCCCAGCATTTT CASRPGTGIHQPQHF
NA TRBJ1-5 TRBV19 TRBD1 TGTGCCAGTAAGCCCGACAGGGGGCTCAATCAGCCCCAGCATTTT CASKPDRGLNQPQHF
NA TRBJ2-7 TRBV27 TRBD2 TGTGCCAGCAGTTCTCTCATTAGCGGGGGACCCTACGAGCAGTACTTC CASSSLISGGPYEQYF
NA TRBJ2-3 TRBV7-2 TRBD1 TGTGCCAGCAGCTTAGCGGGACAGCGGACAGATACGCAGTATTTT CASSLAGQRTDTQYF
NA TRBJ1-4 TRBV29-1 NA TGCAGCGTTGACGCAGGGATAAATGAAAAACTGTTTTTT CSVDAGINEKLFF
NA TRBJ2-3 TRBV11-2 TRBD1 TGTGCCAGCAGCGCCGGACAGGGACCGTTCACTAGCACAGATACGCAGTATTTT CASSAGQGPFTSTDTQYF
NA TRBJ2-5 TRBV30 NA TGTGCCTGGAGCCGAGCGGGCCCGGAGACCCAGTACTTC CAWSRAGPETQYF
NA TRBJ1-4 TRBV3-1/TRBV3-2 TRBD1 TGTGCCAGCAGCAACAGGGGGTCAAATGAAAAACTGTTTTTT CASSNRGSNEKLFF
NA TRBJ2-7 TRBV4-2 TRBD1 TGTGCCAGCAGCCAAGATACAGGGGTGGACGAGCAGTACTTC CASSQDTGVDEQYF
NA TRBJ1-5 TRBV3-1/TRBV3-2 TRBD1 TGTGCCAGCGGACAGGCTAGCAATCAGCCCCAGCATTTT CASGQASNQPQHF
NA TRBJ2-7 TRBV18 NA TGTGCCAGCTCAGGTACAGTCGGCTACGAGCAGTACTTC CASSGTVGYEQYF
NA TRBJ1-5 TRBV6-6 TRBD1 TGTGCCAGCAGTCCCCCAGGGGGCGGCAATCAGCCCCAGCATTTT CASSPPGGGNQPQHF
few TRBJ1-5 TRBV28 NA TGTGCCAGCTGCCCGGGGGTAGAACAGCCCCAGCATTTT CASCPGVEQPQHF
NA TRBJ2-7 TRBV18 TRBD1 TGTGCCAGCTCACCCTCGGGACAGGTGTTCGAGCAGTACTTC CASSPSGQVFEQYF
NA TRBJ1-1 TRBV27 NA TGTGCCAGCGGCCCCCGGGGGAACACTGAAGCTTTCTTT CASGPRGNTEAFF
NA TRBJ1-3 TRBV13 NA TGTGCCAGCAGCTTAGCCCCAGGAGGTGGAAACACCATATATTTT CASSLAPGGGNTIYF
NA TRBJ2-1 TRBV27 TRBD2 TGTGCCAGCAGTAGGACTAGCGGGGTCTCCTACAATGAGCAGTTCTTC CASSRTSGVSYNEQFF
NA TRBJ2-5 TRBV7-2 TRBD1 TGTGCCAGCAGCCACGGACAGGAACAAGAGACCCAGTACTTC CASSHGQEQETQYF
NA TRBJ2-5 TRBV6-6 TRBD2 TGTGCCAGTCATTCCCAAGCGGGGGGGCTGGAGACCCAGTACTTC CASHSQAGGLETQYF
NA TRBJ1-6 TRBV5-5 TRBD1 TGTGCCAGCAGCGGCGGGACAGTTAATTCACCCCTCCACTTT CASSGGTVNSPLHF
NA TRBJ1-1 TRBV7-8 TRBD1 TGTGCCAGCAGCTTAGGGTCGGGACAGGGTGGCACTGAAGCTTTCTTT CASSLGSGQGGTEAFF
once TRBJ1-5 TRBV19 TRBD1 TGTGCCAGTAGTTCACGACAGGGGTCTCAGCCCCAGCATTTT CASSSRQGSQPQHF